The 5 T cell receptor beta chains presented below share a single source sample, sequenced in a study of T cell repertoires in cytomegalovirus infection. MiXCR was run by TCRdb on the reads, yielding one entry per CDR3 protein. This sample yields approximately 490,000 distinct CDR3 sequences, of which approximately 10% are seen a single time; approximately 10% belongs to the top ten. Sequencing used PBMCs. The receptor source for this set is a human donor in good health (CMV status not recorded). Some clones in this sample may be carry-over from other donors' samples.

This clonotype was seen many times. The chain employs TRBV27 and TRBJ2-5, with D unclear. Trimming stripped 6 bases from V and 5 bases from J, with 16 bases between. Per germline, CDR1 MNHEY and CDR2 SMNVEV (reference sequence). This CDR3 has 14 residues. In DNA, the CDR3 is TGTGCCAGCAGAAGGCAAGGGCCTCGGGAGACCCAGTACTTC. Its translation: CASRRQGPRETQYF.

The chain links TRBV20-1 to TRBJ2-3; 13 bases fit TRBD2. The trim removed 6 bases at V and 5 bases at J, leaving 8 bases unmatched. CDR1 is DFQATT, CDR2 SNEGSKA, per germline (reference sequence). CDR3 length: 15 amino acids. The CDR3 DNA is TGCAGTGCCCTGTTCAGACTAGCGGGAGGAGATACGCAGTATTTT. Translating it yields CSALFRLAGGDTQYF.

The V and J genes are TRBV6-5 and TRBJ2-1; D unclear. V lost 0 bases and J lost 7, with 7 bases in between. The CDR3 extends over 13 amino acids. Germline V gives CDR1 MNHEY, CDR2 SVGAGI. For the CDR3, the DNA is TGTGCCAGCAGTTACTCGAGTGAGAATGAGCAGTTCTTC. Encoded protein: CASSYSSENEQFF.

This clonotype has at least ten counts. The chain joins TRBV6-2 or TRBV6-3 to TRBJ2-7; D unresolved. CDR3 length: 13 amino acids. The germline V and J ends were trimmed by 5 bases and 2 bases, with 10 bases remaining between them. Per the germline V gene, CDR1 is MNHEY and CDR2 is SVGEGT. The CDR3 is CASSGWSPYEQYF. The CDR3 DNA reads TGTGCCAGCAGTGGATGGAGTCCCTACGAGCAGTACTTC.

This clonotype appeared a few times. V usage is TRBV30 and J usage is TRBJ2-5; D possibly matches TRBD1 or TRBD2 (6 bases each). V was shortened by 3 bases and J by 7 bases, with 21 bases between the two germline ends. Germline assignment: CDR1 GTSNPN and CDR2 SVGIG (reference sequence). The CDR3 is 15 residues long. In DNA form, the CDR3 reads TGTGCCTGGAGCCCTCCGGGGGCGGGAAGAGGGACCCAGTACTTC. Translation: CAWSPPGAGRGTQYF.